Following are 25 T cell receptor beta chains from one sample sequenced in a study of identical twins. TCRdb re-analysed the 5' RACE reads in MiXCR, keeping a single row per CDR3 protein. The data show about 280,000 distinct CDR3 sequences, less than 9% seen once. The same sample was also used in a study of yellow fever vaccine responses in identical twins.

The sample comprised memory (CD45RO+) T cells sorted from blood. Every receptor here comes from a woman aged 18-29 years in good health.

This clonotype was seen at least ten times. V and J are TRBV3-1 and TRBJ2-1; weak D call: TRBD2 (6 bases). CDR1 and CDR2 from the germline V gene are LGHDT and YNNKEL (reference sequence). The CDR3 totals 17 residues. V was cut by 5 bases and J by 5 bases, with 22 bases left in between. CDR3 bases: TGTGCCAGCAGCGGAGGGTTCGGGATAGTCGGGCACAATGAGCAGTTCTTC. Translation: CASSGGFGIVGHNEQFF.

This clonotype was seen only a few times. This chain uses TRBV2 with TRBJ2-3; 8 nucleotides line up with TRBD2. The CDR3 is 16 amino acids. Germline lookup yields CDR1 SNHLY and CDR2 FYNNEI. Trimming removed 5 bases from V and 6 bases from J; junction bases left unmatched: 13. CDR3 in amino acids: CASSRFSGLENDTQYF. CDR3 bases: TGTGCCAGCAGTCGATTTTCGGGACTAGAGAACGATACGCAGTATTTT.

In its sample, this clonotype was seen many times. This sequence joins TRBV12-3 or TRBV12-4 and TRBJ1-1, with TRBD1 matching over 8 bases. CDR3 length: 15 amino acids. V gave up 10 bases and J gave up 3 bases; unmatched junction bases: 13. In DNA form, the CDR3 reads TGTGCCACCGTAGGGGAGACAGGGGTTTACACTGAAGCTTTCTTT. Its translation is CATVGETGVYTEAFF.

This clonotype was detected ten times or more. The CDR3 coding sequence is TGCAGTGCTAGAAAGGGAGGAACTACGTACAATGAGCAGTTCTTC. It codes for CSARKGGTTYNEQFF. The chain uses TRBV20-1 and TRBJ2-1, with a possible D match to TRBD2 (6 bases). CDR1 and CDR2 from the germline V gene are DFQATT and SNEGSKA (reference sequence). This CDR3 contains 15 residues. Trimming left V 2 bases short and J 4 bases short, with 15 bases between.

This clonotype was recorded a few times. The chain joins TRBV29-1 to TRBJ1-2; TRBD1 matches 7 bases. V was pared by 6 bases and J by 0 bases, with 7 bases of the junction left unmatched. The CDR3 is 14 amino acids. Germline values: CDR1 SQVTM, CDR2 ANQGSEA. CDR3 nucleotides: TGCAGCGTGGGACAGTACAAAGCTAACTATGGCTACACCTTC. This translates into CSVGQYKANYGYTF.

This clonotype showed up many times. The J gene is TRBJ2-5, the V gene TRBV24-1; weak D call: TRBD1 (5 bases). V lost 4 bases and J 5 bases, leaving 13 bases between the germline ends. This CDR3 has 14 amino acids. The V gene's germline CDR1 is KGHDR and CDR2 SFDVKD. This CDR3 reads CATSDTRGSETQYF. The DNA of the CDR3 is TGTGCCACCAGTGACACAAGGGGTTCTGAGACCCAGTACTTC.

This clonotype has only a few counts. This chain joins TRBV27 and TRBJ2-7; either TRBD1 or TRBD2 may fit D (5 bases each). Trimming took off 2 bases at V and 3 bases at J, with 17 bases between the two ends. CDR3 size: 16 residues. Germline lookup yields CDR1 MNHEY and CDR2 SMNVEV (reference sequence). This CDR3 reads CASSLGWDQQLYEQYF. The CDR3 coding sequence is TGTGCCAGCAGTTTAGGGTGGGACCAGCAGCTCTACGAGCAGTACTTC.

A few counts support this clonotype. The chain is built from TRBV7-3 and TRBJ1-6; 7 bases match TRBD1. V lost 6 bases, J lost 5 bases, and 10 bases stayed unmatched. This CDR3 comprises 16 residues. The germline CDR1 and CDR2 sequences are SGHTA and FQGTGA. CDR3 DNA sequence: TGTGCCAGCAGTCCAAGGGGGCGGGCAGATAATTCACCCCTCCACTTT. Its translation: CASSPRGRADNSPLHF. The entire variable domain, with the rest obtained from reference TRBV7-3 and TRBJ1-6, is as follows: GAGVSQTPSNKVTEKGKYVELRCDPISGHTALYWYRQSLGQGPEFLIYFQGTGAADDSGLPNDRFFAVRPEGSVSTLKIQRTERGDSAVYLCASSPRGRADNSPLHFGNGTRLTVT.

There are many counts of this clonotype. The chain has TRBV5-1 and TRBJ1-1; D unclear. Germline V gives CDR1 SGHRS, CDR2 YFSETQ. Trimming shortened V by 4 bases and J by 1 base, and 14 bases separated the two germline ends. The CDR3 loop spans 15 amino acids. The CDR3 spells CASSIGPLGNTEAFF. CDR3 sequence (DNA): TGCGCCAGCAGCATCGGGCCCCTCGGGAACACTGAAGCTTTCTTT.

V and J are TRBV24-1 and TRBJ2-3; possibly TRBD2 for D (5 bases). Germline V lookup: CDR1 KGHDR, CDR2 SFDVKD. V gave up 7 bases and J gave up 6 bases, with 10 bases separating them. The CDR3 spans 12 residues. The CDR3 spells CATRGVWDTQYF. The CDR3 DNA sequence: TGTGCCACCAGGGGAGTATGGGATACGCAGTATTTT.

There are many counts of this clonotype. V is TRBV9 and J is TRBJ2-1; D unresolved. The CDR3 is 17 amino acids. CDR1 and CDR2 from the germline V gene are SGDLS and YYNGEE. V was cut by 4 bases and J by 6 bases, with 23 bases left in between. The CDR3 coding sequence is TGTGCCAGCAGCCCCTCAAATGGGCGCCTCAGGATCAATGAGCAGTTCTTC. It codes for CASSPSNGRLRINEQFF.

The table lists this clonotype with many counts. The V gene is TRBV7-8, the J gene TRBJ1-4; D ambiguous. This CDR3 spans 14 amino acids. V lost 4 bases and J 10 bases, leaving 16 bases between the germline ends. Germline V gives CDR1 SGHVS, CDR2 FQNEAQ. CDR3 amino acids: CASSSSLPARKLFF. CDR3 nucleotides: TGTGCCAGCAGCTCCTCCTTGCCCGCAAGAAAACTGTTTTTT.

The J gene is TRBJ2-2, the V gene TRBV27, with 7 bases fitting TRBD1. The CDR3 length is 17 residues. J lost 5 bases, V lost 4 bases, and 13 bases had no gene match. Germline V gene lookup returns CDR1 MNHEY and CDR2 SMNVEV (reference sequence). The CDR3 DNA reads TGTGCCAGCAGTTACCTACGGGACAGCCTTAGTACCGGGGAGCTGTTTTTT. It specifies CASSYLRDSLSTGELFF.

This clonotype was seen only a few times. V is TRBV7-2 and J is TRBJ2-7; D may match TRBD1 or TRBD2 (5 bases each). The CDR3 sequence is 15 residues long. In germline, CDR1 is SGHTA, CDR2 FQGNSA. The V end lost 4 bases, the J end lost 0 bases, and 13 bases lay between the germline ends. CDR3 in DNA: TGTGCCAGCAGCTGGGACGGTAGAAGCTCCTACGAGCAGTACGTC. Translated: CASSWDGRSSYEQYV.

In this sample, this clonotype turned up many times. The CDR3 nucleotides are TGTGCCAGCAGCCAAGGGGAGACCCAGTACTTC. Translated, it gives CASSQGETQYF. This chain joins TRBV3-1 and TRBJ2-5; no definite D call. Germline CDR1 LGHDT, CDR2 YNNKEL (reference sequence). V gave up 1 base and J gave up 5 bases, with 2 bases separating them. The CDR3 covers 11 residues.

This clonotype was counted only a few times. The chain combines TRBV6-5 with TRBJ2-3; D is unclear. The V end lost 0 bases, the J end lost 2 bases, and 9 bases lay between the germline ends. The CDR3 has 15 residues. The germline V gene has CDR1 MNHEY and CDR2 SVGAGI. In DNA, the CDR3 is TGTGCCAGCAGTTACTCACGTGGTTTCACAGATACGCAGTATTTT. Protein product: CASSYSRGFTDTQYF.

This clonotype showed up many times. The chain recombines TRBV18 with TRBJ2-2, with 9 bases fitting TRBD2. The CDR3 has 16 amino acids. The V gene end was trimmed by 3 bases and the J gene end by 7 bases; junction bases not matched to a gene: 9. Per germline, CDR1 KGHSH and CDR2 LQKENI. CDR3 nucleotide sequence: TGTGCCAGCTCACCGGATCTAGCGGGATTGAACGGGGAGCTGTTTTTT. Translating it yields CASSPDLAGLNGELFF.

V is TRBV11-3 and J is TRBJ2-1; 13 nucleotides agree with TRBD2. Germline CDR1 SGHNT, CDR2 YENEEA. CDR3 size: 15 residues. J gave up 11 bases and V 4 bases, and 8 bases lay outside the gene matches. CDR3 nucleotide sequence: TGTGCCAGCAGCTCCCCTGGACTAGCGGGAGCCCAGCAGTTCTTC. Protein product: CASSSPGLAGAQQFF. The variable domain in full, completed from reference TRBV11-3 and TRBJ2-1, reads EAGVVQSPRYKIIEKKQPVAFWCNPISGHNTLYWYLQNLGQGPELLIRYENEEAVDDSQLPKDRFSAERLKGVDSTLKIQPAELGDSAVYLCASSSPGLAGAQQFFGPGTRLTVL.

This clonotype has just a few counts. The rearrangement links TRBV6-6 to TRBJ2-2; D is possibly TRBD1 or TRBD2 (6 bases each). The germline gives CDR1 MNHNY, CDR2 SVGAGI (reference sequence). This CDR3 is built from 13 residues. Trimming took 8 bases from V and 2 from J, leaving 9 bases between them. CDR3 in DNA: TGTGCCAGCTGGGGGGCCAACACCGGGGAGCTGTTTTTT. The encoded protein is CASWGANTGELFF.

This clonotype was counted at least ten times. This chain uses TRBV29-1 with TRBJ1-1; no reliable D call. Trimming removed 6 bases at V and 2 bases at J, with 10 bases between. Germline V gene sequence: CDR1 SQVTM, CDR2 ANQGSEA. This CDR3 is built from 12 residues. CDR3 loop: CSVYSPNTEAFF. The CDR3 nucleotides are TGCAGCGTGTACAGTCCAAACACTGAAGCTTTCTTT.

This clonotype appeared many times. The chain recombines TRBV3-1 with TRBJ2-3; 7 bases align to TRBD2. V lost 1 base and J lost 5; bases outside the gene matches: 3. This CDR3 contains 14 residues. Germline loops: CDR1 LGHDT, CDR2 YNNKEL (reference sequence). As DNA, the CDR3 is TGTGCCAGCAGCCAAGGGGGGGGAGTAGATACGCAGTATTTT. It translates to CASSQGGGVDTQYF.

CDR3 sequence reads: CASSSLRGRETQYF. The CDR3 coding sequence is TGTGCCAGCAGCTCCTTGCGGGGGAGAGAGACCCAGTACTTC. The genes are TRBV7-9 and TRBJ2-5; 7 bases align to TRBD2. CDR1 is SEHNR, CDR2 FQNEAQ, per germline (reference sequence). V shed 4 bases, J shed 4 bases, and the junction held 6 bases outside the gene matches. The CDR3 has 14 residues.

The sample holds many counts of this clonotype. The J gene is TRBJ1-1, the V gene TRBV5-1, with 7 nucleotides matching TRBD1. The germline V gene has CDR1 SGHRS and CDR2 YFSETQ. V lost 3 bases, J lost 5 bases, and 13 bases stayed unmatched. The CDR3 is made up of 16 amino acids. In nucleotides, the CDR3 is TGCGCCAGCAGCTCGAAATCGACAGGGTCGGGTACTGAAGCTTTCTTT. As protein: CASSSKSTGSGTEAFF.

The gene calls are TRBV3-1 and TRBJ2-7, with D maybe TRBD2 (5 bases). Germline assignment: CDR1 LGHDT and CDR2 YNNKEL (reference sequence). The CDR3 spans 15 residues. Deletions cut 5 bases from V and 0 bases from J, with 14 bases between. In nucleotides, the CDR3 is TGTGCCAGCAGCAAGAAACTAGTCCTCTCCTACGAGCAGTACTTC. Protein sequence: CASSKKLVLSYEQYF.

The rearrangement joins TRBV6-1 to TRBJ1-2; D gene uncertain. The CDR3 has 14 residues. Germline V CDR1 and CDR2: MNHNS, SASEGT. Between the trimmed V and J ends, which lost 6 bases and 8 bases, there was a span of 19 bases. This CDR3 reads CASSPGPAMGGYTF. The CDR3 DNA is TGTGCCAGCAGCCCCGGCCCGGCGATGGGGGGCTACACCTTC.